This T cell receptor beta chain was captured by sequencing in a study of technical replicates of blood from a handful of donors. From germline, CDR1 is SGHTA and CDR2 FQGNSA. The CDR3 is 13 amino acids. Trimming took 4 bases from V and 4 from J, leaving 11 bases between them. Clones were read by immunoSEQ multiplex PCR, and TCRdb kept only the in-frame ones, dropping some. The table has tens of thousands of clones, just over 85% seen once. The sequence derives from a human donor in good health. Some clones in this sample may be carry-over from other donors' samples. The chain recombines TRBV7-2 with TRBJ2-7; D is unclear. Sequencing was carried out using PBMCs. CDR3 sequence: CASSSVRGYEQYF. Here the CDR3 DNA reads TGTGCCAGCAGCTCAGTAAGAGGTTACGAGCAGTACTTC.